The next 19 T cell receptor beta chains were all read from a single sample in a study of cytomegalovirus exposure and HLA in healthy donors. Using immunoSEQ multiplex PCR, the repertoire was profiled, and TCRdb retains in-frame clones only, with some absent. The sample has fewer than 80,000 clones, 96% seen once. Sequencing input: PBMCs. Source of these receptors: a woman under 30 in good health and CMV-seropositive.

This clone showed up just a few times. The chain is built from TRBV11-2 and TRBJ2-7; 7 bases align to TRBD1. The J segment lost 6 bases and the V segment lost 6 bases, leaving 8 bases of the junction unmatched. CDR3 size: 13 residues. CDR1 and CDR2 (germline): SGHAT, FQNNGV. The CDR3 loop reads CASRPLTGLEQYF. DNA for the CDR3: TGTGCCAGCAGACCATTGACAGGGCTCGAGCAGTACTTC. The full variable domain, rest sourced from reference TRBV11-2 and TRBJ2-7, is EAGVAQSPRYKIIEKRQSVAFWCNPISGHATLYWYQQILGQGPKLLIQFQNNGVVDDSQLPKDRFSAERLKGVDSTLKIQPAKLEDSAVYLCASRPLTGLEQYFGPGTRLTVT.

The chain has TRBV19 and TRBJ1-5, with D possibly being TRBD1 (5 bases). V lost 8 bases, J lost 7 bases, and 18 bases lay in between. This CDR3 spans 14 amino acids. In germline, CDR1 is LNHDA, CDR2 SQIVND (reference sequence). CDR3: CASGVRQPEQPQHF. The CDR3, as DNA: TGTGCCAGTGGGGTTAGACAGCCTGAACAGCCCCAGCATTTT. The full variable domain, rest sourced from reference TRBV19 and TRBJ1-5, is DGGITQSPKYLFRKEGQNVTLSCEQNLNHDAMYWYRQDPGQGLRLIYYSQIVNDFQKGDIAEGYSVSREKKESFPLTVTSAQKNPTAFYLCASGVRQPEQPQHFGDGTRLSIL.

The chain links TRBV28 to TRBJ2-5, with D possibly being TRBD1 (5 bases). The J call is in doubt because the DNA end fits TRBJ2-7 better. This CDR3 region has 14 residues. In germline, CDR1 is MDHEN, CDR2 SYDVKM. The CDR3 sequence: CASSLGRVSYEQYF. The CDR3 DNA sequence: TGTGCCAGCAGTTTGGGCAGGGTCTCCTACGAGCAGTACTTC.

The chain is built from TRBV29-1 and TRBJ1-4; TRBD1 matches at 7 bases. Trimming at V came to 7 bases and at J to 5 bases, leaving 7 bases not matched to a gene. Per the germline V gene, CDR1 is SQVTM and CDR2 is ANQGSEA. This CDR3 has 13 amino acids. CDR3 nucleotides: TGCAGCGGCCAGGGGGGCCCCAATGAAAAACTGTTTTTT. Translation gives CSGQGGPNEKLFF.

The DNA of the CDR3 is TGTGCCAGCAGTTACTCGTCCCGGGGGAACTACGAGCAGTACTTC. It is translated as CASSYSSRGNYEQYF. The rearrangement uses TRBV6-5 and TRBJ2-7, with D possibly TRBD2 on 6 matching bases. V lost 0 bases to trimming and J lost 3 bases, with 12 bases between them. This CDR3 region has 15 residues. CDR1 is MNHEY and CDR2 is SVGAGI in the germline V gene.

J is TRBJ1-1 and V is TRBV11-3; 7 bases are a match to TRBD1. The CDR3 is 14 residues long. Germline V CDR1 and CDR2: SGHNT, YENEEA. V lost 3 bases and J lost 5; bases outside the gene matches: 6. The CDR3 DNA sequence: TGTGCCAGCAGCTTGTACAGGGGTGGGACTGAAGCTTTCTTT. Translating gives CASSLYRGGTEAFF.

The rearrangement links TRBV4-2 to TRBJ1-5, with D perhaps TRBD1 (5 bases). V gave up 4 bases and J gave up 5 bases, with 15 bases separating them. CDR1 LGHNA and CDR2 YNFKEQ come from the germline V gene. This CDR3 is 15 amino acids long. CDR3 sequence: CASSPRWGGDQPQHF. The CDR3 coding sequence is TGTGCCAGCAGCCCCCGGTGGGGAGGGGATCAGCCCCAGCATTTT.

The rearrangement joins TRBV5-1 to TRBJ2-5; D is ambiguous. Looked up from germline, CDR1 is SGHRS and CDR2 is YFSETQ. The CDR3 contains 14 residues. V dropped 1 base and J dropped 4 bases, with 11 bases sitting between them. The CDR3 protein is CASSLLLDGETQYF. The DNA of the CDR3 is TGCGCCAGCAGCTTGCTACTTGATGGAGAGACCCAGTACTTC.

The chain links TRBV28 to TRBJ2-7, with a tentative D call TRBD2 (6 bases). The CDR3 length is 14 residues. The germline V gene encodes CDR1 MDHEN and CDR2 SYDVKM. V lost 1 base, J lost 5 bases, and 12 bases lay in between. This CDR3 is CASSLLGLPNEQYF. The CDR3 nucleotides are TGTGCCAGCAGTTTATTGGGACTCCCCAACGAGCAGTACTTC.

The chain links TRBV28 to TRBJ2-3; D not resolved. Germline CDR1 reads MDHEN; CDR2 reads SYDVKM. V gave up 4 bases and J gave up 4 bases, with 12 bases separating them. The CDR3 has 14 residues. The CDR3 protein is CASSYGGKADTQYF. The CDR3 DNA follows: TGTGCCAGCAGTTACGGCGGAAAGGCAGATACGCAGTATTTT.

The rearrangement joins TRBV4-2 to TRBJ2-7; D not certain. Germline V gene data show CDR1 as LGHNA and CDR2 as YNFKEQ. CDR3 length equals 13 residues. Trimming stripped 0 bases from V and 2 bases from J, with 5 bases between. The CDR3 DNA reads as TGTGCCAGCAGCCAAGATCGCGCCTACGAGCAGTACTTC. Its translation: CASSQDRAYEQYF.

The rearrangement joins TRBV7-3 to TRBJ2-3; the match to TRBD2 covers 9 bases. The V gene end was trimmed by 5 bases and the J gene end by 4 bases; junction bases not matched to a gene: 10. This CDR3 spans 16 amino acids. Germline V gene lookup returns CDR1 SGHTA and CDR2 FQGTGA. CDR3 DNA: TGTGCCAGCAGCCTTCGGGCTAGCGGGACTCCAGATACGCAGTATTTT. Its protein product is CASSLRASGTPDTQYF.

V is TRBV7-9 and J is TRBJ1-2; weak D call: TRBD1 (6 bases). CDR1 and CDR2 from the germline V gene are SEHNR and FQNEAQ (reference sequence). Trimming removed 5 bases at V and 4 bases at J, with 14 bases between. This CDR3 region has 14 residues. CDR3: CASSPQGKGYGYTF. CDR3 bases: TGTGCCAGCAGCCCGCAGGGGAAGGGCTATGGCTACACCTTC.

The chain couples TRBV18 to TRBJ2-1; perhaps TRBD1 as D (5 bases). This CDR3 region has 14 residues. The V gene's germline CDR1 is KGHSH and CDR2 LQKENI. With 1 base removed from V and 3 bases from J, the gap between germline ends came to 7 bases. The CDR3 sequence: CASSPQGNYNEQFF. CDR3 coding DNA: TGTGCCAGCTCACCACAGGGGAACTACAATGAGCAGTTCTTC.

The chain uses TRBV7-9 and TRBJ2-7; 10 bases match TRBD1. Germline trimming cut 5 bases from V and 6 bases from J; bases unmatched to any gene: 16. Germline values: CDR1 SEHNR, CDR2 FQNEAQ (reference sequence). The CDR3 is 17 residues long. The CDR3 sequence: CASSLLTGDRGPREQYF. CDR3 nucleotides: TGTGCCAGCAGCCTTCTCACCGGGGACAGGGGCCCTCGCGAGCAGTACTTC.

The chain employs TRBV18 and TRBJ2-1, with a tentative D call TRBD1 (7 bases). Germline V gene data show CDR1 as KGHSH and CDR2 as LQKENI. The CDR3 contains 14 residues. Trimming took 3 bases from V and 6 from J, leaving 12 bases between them. The CDR3, as DNA: TGTGCCAGCTCACCTAGGCAGGGGGGCAATGAGCAGTTCTTC. This codes for CASSPRQGGNEQFF.

The CDR3 bases are TGTGCCAGCAGCCCCCGGGGGGGATGGGGCGGAAAAAACAATGAGCAGTTCTTC. Its translation is CASSPRGGWGGKNNEQFF. V is TRBV11-3 and J is TRBJ2-1; 8 bases line up with TRBD2. V was clipped by 5 bases and J by 5 bases; unmatched bases: 17. This CDR3 contains 18 residues. CDR1 is SGHNT, CDR2 YENEEA, per germline.

This clone was seen a single time. V and J are TRBV27 and TRBJ2-2; 10 nucleotides align to TRBD2. Germline CDR1 and CDR2: MNHEY and SMNVEV (reference sequence). The V segment lost 4 bases and the J segment 6 bases; nucleotides outside the gene matches: 8. The CDR3 extends over 16 amino acids. The CDR3 here is CASSSEAGGPSGELFF. CDR3 in DNA: TGTGCCAGCAGTTCAGAAGCGGGAGGGCCGTCCGGGGAGCTGTTTTTT.

V is TRBV30 and J is TRBJ1-1; tentatively, D is TRBD1 (6 bases). This CDR3 is built from 14 residues. The germline V gene has CDR1 GTSNPN and CDR2 SVGIG (reference sequence). The CDR3 loop reads CLGTQNTKRTEAFF. CDR3 bases: TGTCTGGGGACACAAAATACCAAAAGGACTGAAGCTTTCTTT.